Below are 3 T cell receptor beta chains sequenced from a single sample in a study of CD8+ T cells in alopecia areata (dated by TCRdb to 2017 to 2018). Library creation used the immunoSEQ multiplex PCR assay. To provide template for TCR sequencing, every sample had RNA extracted and reverse transcribed into cDNA. TCRdb holds this immuneACCESS table with in-frame rearrangements only. Some clones are missing; in checked studies, unresolved V genes explain under half, and the rest has no known cause. Across this sample there are around 300,000 clones, with 60% seen only once. About 0.88% of the sample rests with the top ten. This specimen's treatment or condition label, per the study, means: oral pan-JAK inhibitor, 5-10 mg twice daily. Sample: CD4+ T cells sorted from blood, taken at approximately week 51, from a patient treated with tofacitinib. Source of these receptors: a human donor with alopecia areata.

Here the CDR3 reads CASSQSGGNTEAFF. CDR3 nucleotides: TGTGCCAGCAGCCAATCAGGGGGGAACACTGAAGCTTTCTTT. The rearrangement links TRBV9 to TRBJ1-1; 7 bases line up with TRBD1. The J segment lost 1 base and the V segment lost 4 bases, leaving 4 bases of the junction unmatched. CDR1 SGDLS and CDR2 YYNGEE come from the germline V gene. The CDR3 is 14 residues long.

The DNA of the CDR3 is TGCGCCAGCAGAGGGGTCGATTCCACCTACGAGCAGTACTTC. Its protein is CASRGVDSTYEQYF. The chain couples TRBV5-1 to TRBJ2-7; D is possibly TRBD1 (5 bases). Germline CDR1 reads SGHRS; CDR2 reads YFSETQ. This CDR3 comprises 14 residues. The germline V and J ends were trimmed by 5 bases and 2 bases, with 14 bases remaining between them.

The chain joins TRBV6-5 to TRBJ2-5; possible D gene TRBD1, 6 bases. The CDR3 sequence is 13 residues long. V gave up 5 bases and J gave up 3 bases, with 10 bases separating them. Germline CDR1 is MNHEY and CDR2 is SVGAGI. The CDR3 region is CASSRTDKETQYF. The CDR3 DNA reads TGTGCCAGCAGTAGGACAGATAAAGAGACCCAGTACTTC.